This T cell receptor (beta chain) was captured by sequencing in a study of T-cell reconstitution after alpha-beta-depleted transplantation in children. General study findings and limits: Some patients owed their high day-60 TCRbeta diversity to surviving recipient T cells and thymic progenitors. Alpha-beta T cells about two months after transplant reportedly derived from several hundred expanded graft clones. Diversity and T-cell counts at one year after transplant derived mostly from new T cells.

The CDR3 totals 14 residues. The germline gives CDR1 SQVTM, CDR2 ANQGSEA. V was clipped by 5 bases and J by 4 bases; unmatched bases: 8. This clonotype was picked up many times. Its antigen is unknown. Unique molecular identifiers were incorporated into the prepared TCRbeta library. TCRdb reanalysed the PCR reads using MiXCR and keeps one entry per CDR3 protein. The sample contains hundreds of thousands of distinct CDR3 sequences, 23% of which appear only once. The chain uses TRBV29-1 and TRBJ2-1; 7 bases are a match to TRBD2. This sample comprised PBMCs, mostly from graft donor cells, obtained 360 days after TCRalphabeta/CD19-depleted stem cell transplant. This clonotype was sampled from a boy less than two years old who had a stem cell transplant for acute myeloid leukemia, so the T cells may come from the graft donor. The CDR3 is CSVRFLAEYNEQFF. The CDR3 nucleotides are TGCAGCGTTCGGTTCCTAGCGGAATACAATGAGCAGTTCTTC.